This TCR beta chain is from a study of cytomegalovirus exposure and HLA in healthy donors. The CDR3 is made up of 18 amino acids. Trimming removed 2 bases at V and 2 bases at J, with 19 bases between. Germline V CDR1 and CDR2: LGHNT, FRNRAP. Findings of the study overall: The authors listed 180 or so TCR beta chains as cytomegalovirus-associated.

A note on this clone: Antigen unknown.

Only in-frame clones appear in the TCRdb table, and some are missing; sequencing was by immunoSEQ multiplex PCR. The table records roughly 65,000 clones, about 91% of them present only once. The chain uses TRBV12-5 and TRBJ1-5, with D perhaps TRBD1 (6 bases). Sequenced input: PBMCs. The clonotype was recovered from a young man in good health and CMV-seronegative. Written as DNA, the CDR3 is TGTGCTAGTGGTTTGTTCCCGACAGGTACCACCGGCAATCAGCCCCAGCATTTT. Its translation is CASGLFPTGTTGNQPQHF.